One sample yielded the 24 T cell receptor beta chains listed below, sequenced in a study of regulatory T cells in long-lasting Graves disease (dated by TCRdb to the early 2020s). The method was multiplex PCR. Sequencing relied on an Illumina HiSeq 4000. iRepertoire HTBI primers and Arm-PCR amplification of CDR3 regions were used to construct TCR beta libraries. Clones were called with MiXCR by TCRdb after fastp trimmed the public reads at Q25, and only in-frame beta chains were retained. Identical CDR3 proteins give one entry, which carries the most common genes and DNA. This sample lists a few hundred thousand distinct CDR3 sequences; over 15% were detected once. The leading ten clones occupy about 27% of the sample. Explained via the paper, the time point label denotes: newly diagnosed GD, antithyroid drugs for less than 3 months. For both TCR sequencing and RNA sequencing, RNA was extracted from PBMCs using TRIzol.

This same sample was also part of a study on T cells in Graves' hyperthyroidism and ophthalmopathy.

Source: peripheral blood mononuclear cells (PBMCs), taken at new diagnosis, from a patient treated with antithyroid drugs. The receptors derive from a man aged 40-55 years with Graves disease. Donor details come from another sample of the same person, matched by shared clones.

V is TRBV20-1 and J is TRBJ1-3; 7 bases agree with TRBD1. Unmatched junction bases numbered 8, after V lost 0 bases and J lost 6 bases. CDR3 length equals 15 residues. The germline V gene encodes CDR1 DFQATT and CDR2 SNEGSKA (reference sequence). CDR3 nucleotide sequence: TGCAGTGCTAGAGACCCTGGGCAGGGGGAAAACACCATATATTTT. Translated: CSARDPGQGENTIYF.

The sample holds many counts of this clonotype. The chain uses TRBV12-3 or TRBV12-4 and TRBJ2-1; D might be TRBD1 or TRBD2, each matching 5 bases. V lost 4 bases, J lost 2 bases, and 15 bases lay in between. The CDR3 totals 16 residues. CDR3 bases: TGTGCCAGCAGTTGGGCCGGGACCTGGACCTACAATGAGCAGTTCTTC. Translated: CASSWAGTWTYNEQFF.

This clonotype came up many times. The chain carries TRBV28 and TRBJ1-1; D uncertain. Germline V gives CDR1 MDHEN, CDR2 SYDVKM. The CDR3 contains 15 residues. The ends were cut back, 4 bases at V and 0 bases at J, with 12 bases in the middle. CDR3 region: CASSYGVWMNTEAFF. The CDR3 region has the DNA TGTGCCAGCAGTTATGGGGTCTGGATGAACACTGAAGCTTTCTTT.

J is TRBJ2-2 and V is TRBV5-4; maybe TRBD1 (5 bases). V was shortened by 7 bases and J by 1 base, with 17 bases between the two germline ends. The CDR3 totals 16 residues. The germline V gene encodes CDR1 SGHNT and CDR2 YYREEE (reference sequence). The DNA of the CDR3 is TGTGCCAGCGCGAGATCGGCCAGGGAGAACACCGGGGAGCTGTTTTTT. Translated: CASARSARENTGELFF.

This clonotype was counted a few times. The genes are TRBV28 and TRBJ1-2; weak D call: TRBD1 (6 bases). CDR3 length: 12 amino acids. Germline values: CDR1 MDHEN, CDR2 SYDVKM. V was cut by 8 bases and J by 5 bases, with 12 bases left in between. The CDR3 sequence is CASLRQEYGYTF. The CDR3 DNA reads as TGTGCCAGCCTCCGACAGGAGTATGGCTACACCTTC.

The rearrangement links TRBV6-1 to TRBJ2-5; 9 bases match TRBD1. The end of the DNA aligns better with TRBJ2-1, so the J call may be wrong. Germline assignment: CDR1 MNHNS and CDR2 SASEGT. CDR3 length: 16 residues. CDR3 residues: CASSPRDRDLGNEQFF. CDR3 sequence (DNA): TGTGCCAGCAGTCCACGGGACAGGGATCTGGGCAATGAGCAGTTCTTC.

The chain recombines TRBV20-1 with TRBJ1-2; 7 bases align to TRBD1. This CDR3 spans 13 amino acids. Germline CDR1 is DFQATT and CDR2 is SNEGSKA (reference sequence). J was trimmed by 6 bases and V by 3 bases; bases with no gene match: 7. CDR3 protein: CSASQTGRDGYTF. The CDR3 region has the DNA TGCAGTGCTAGTCAGACAGGGAGGGATGGCTACACCTTC.

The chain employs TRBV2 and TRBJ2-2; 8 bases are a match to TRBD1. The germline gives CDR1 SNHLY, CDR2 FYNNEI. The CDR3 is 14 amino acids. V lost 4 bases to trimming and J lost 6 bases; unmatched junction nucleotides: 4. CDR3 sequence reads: CASSGTGMAGELFF. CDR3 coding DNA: TGTGCCAGCAGTGGGACAGGGATGGCCGGGGAGCTGTTTTTT.

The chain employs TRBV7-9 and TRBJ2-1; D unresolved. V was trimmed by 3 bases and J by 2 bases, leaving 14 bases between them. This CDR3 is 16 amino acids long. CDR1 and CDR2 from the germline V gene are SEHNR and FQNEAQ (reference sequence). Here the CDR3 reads CASSFGSHTTYNEQFF. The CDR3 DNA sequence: TGTGCCAGCAGCTTCGGGTCTCACACAACCTACAATGAGCAGTTCTTC.

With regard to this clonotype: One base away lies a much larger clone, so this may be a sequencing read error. The CDR3, as DNA: TGTGCCAGCAGCGCCAGGGCTAGCTATGGCTACACCTTC. This sequence encodes CASSARASYGYTF. The J gene is TRBJ1-2, the V gene TRBV13, with a weak D call TRBD1 (5 bases). Germline V CDR1 and CDR2: PRHDT, FYEKMQ (reference sequence). The CDR3 is 13 amino acids. V lost 5 bases and J lost 4, with 11 bases in between. The whole variable domain, remainder taken from reference TRBV13 and TRBJ1-2, is AAGVIQSPRHLIKEKRETATLKCYPIPRHDTVYWYQQGPGQDPQFLISFYEKMQSDKGSIPDRFSAQQFSDYHSELNMSSLELGDSALYFCASSARASYGYTFGSGTRLTVV.

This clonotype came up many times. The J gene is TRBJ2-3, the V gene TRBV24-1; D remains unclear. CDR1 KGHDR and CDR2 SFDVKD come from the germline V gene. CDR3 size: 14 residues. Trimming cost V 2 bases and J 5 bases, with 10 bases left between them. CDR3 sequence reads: CATSDSRIRDTQYF. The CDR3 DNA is TGTGCCACCAGTGATTCACGGATACGAGATACGCAGTATTTT.

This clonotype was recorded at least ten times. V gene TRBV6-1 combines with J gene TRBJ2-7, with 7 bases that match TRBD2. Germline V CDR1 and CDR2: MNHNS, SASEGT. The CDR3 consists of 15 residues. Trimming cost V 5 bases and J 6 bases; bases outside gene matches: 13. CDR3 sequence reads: CASSTPGLTSREQYF. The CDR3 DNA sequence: TGTGCCAGCAGTACTCCGGGACTAACTTCCCGCGAGCAGTACTTC.

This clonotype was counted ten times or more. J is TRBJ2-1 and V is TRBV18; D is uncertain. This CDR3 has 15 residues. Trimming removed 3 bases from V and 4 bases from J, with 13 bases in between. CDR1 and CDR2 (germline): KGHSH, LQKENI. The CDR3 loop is CASSPGQQRYNEQFF. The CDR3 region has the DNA TGTGCCAGCTCACCCGGTCAACAGCGTTACAATGAGCAGTTCTTC.

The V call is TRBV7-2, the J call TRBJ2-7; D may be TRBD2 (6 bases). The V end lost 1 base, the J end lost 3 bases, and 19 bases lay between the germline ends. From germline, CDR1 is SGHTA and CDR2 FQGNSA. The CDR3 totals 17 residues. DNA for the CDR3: TGTGCCAGCAGCTTAGGTGGGGGTGGGGGGAGTTTCTACGAGCAGTACTTC. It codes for CASSLGGGGGSFYEQYF.

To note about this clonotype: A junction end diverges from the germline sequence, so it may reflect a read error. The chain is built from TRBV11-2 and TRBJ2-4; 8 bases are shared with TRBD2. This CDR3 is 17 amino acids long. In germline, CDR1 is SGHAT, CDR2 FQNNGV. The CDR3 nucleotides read TGTGCCAGCAGCTCTAGCCTAGGGCGGGGGGCCAAAAGCATTCAGTACTTC. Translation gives CASSSSLGRGAKSIQYF.

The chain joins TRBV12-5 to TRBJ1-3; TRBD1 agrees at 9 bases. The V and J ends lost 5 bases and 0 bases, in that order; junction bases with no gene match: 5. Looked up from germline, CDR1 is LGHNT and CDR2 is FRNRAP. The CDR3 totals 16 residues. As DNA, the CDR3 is TGTGCTAGTGGTGCCGGGACAGGGTTCTCTGGAAACACCATATATTTT. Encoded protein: CASGAGTGFSGNTIYF.

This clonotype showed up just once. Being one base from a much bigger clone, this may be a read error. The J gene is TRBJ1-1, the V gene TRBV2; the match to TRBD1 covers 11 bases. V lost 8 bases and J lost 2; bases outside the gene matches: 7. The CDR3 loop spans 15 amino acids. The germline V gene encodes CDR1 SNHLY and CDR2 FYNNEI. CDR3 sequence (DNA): TGTGCCAGCGGACAGGGGGCGACGAGAAACACTGAAGCTTTCTTT. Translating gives CASGQGATRNTEAFF.

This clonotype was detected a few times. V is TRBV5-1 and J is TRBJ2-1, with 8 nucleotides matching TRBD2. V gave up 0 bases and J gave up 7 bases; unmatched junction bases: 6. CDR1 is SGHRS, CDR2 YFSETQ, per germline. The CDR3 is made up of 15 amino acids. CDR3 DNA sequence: TGCGCCAGCAGCTTGGGGCTAGCGGGTGTTAATGAGCAGTTCTTC. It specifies CASSLGLAGVNEQFF.

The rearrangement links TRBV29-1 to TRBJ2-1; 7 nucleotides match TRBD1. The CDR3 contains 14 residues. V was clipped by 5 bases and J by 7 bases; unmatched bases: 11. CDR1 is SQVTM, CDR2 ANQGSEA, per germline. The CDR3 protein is CSVTRQGVINEQFF. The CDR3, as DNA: TGCAGCGTTACACGCCAGGGGGTAATTAATGAGCAGTTCTTC.

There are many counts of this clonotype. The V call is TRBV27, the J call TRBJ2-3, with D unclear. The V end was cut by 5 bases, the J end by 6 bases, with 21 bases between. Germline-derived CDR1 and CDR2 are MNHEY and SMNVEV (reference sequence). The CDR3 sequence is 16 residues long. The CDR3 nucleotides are TGTGCCAGCAGTACGATCCCCGAGCCTTGGATGGATACGCAGTATTTT. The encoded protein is CASSTIPEPWMDTQYF.

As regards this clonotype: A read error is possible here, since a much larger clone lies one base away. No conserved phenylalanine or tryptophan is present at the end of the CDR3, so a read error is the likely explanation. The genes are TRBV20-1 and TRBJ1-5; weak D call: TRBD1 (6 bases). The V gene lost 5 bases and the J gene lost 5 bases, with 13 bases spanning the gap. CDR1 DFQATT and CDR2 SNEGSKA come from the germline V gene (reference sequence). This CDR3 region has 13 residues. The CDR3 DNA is TGCAGTGCTGCTGGGGGCGTTTATCAGCCCCAGCATCTT. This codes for CSAAGGVYQPQHL.

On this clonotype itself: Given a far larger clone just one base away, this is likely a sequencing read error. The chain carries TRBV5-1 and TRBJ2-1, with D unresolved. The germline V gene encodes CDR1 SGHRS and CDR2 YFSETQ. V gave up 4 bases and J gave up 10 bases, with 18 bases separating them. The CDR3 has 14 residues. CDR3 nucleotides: TGCGCCAGCAGCCCCGATCCGAACTCCTACGAGCAGTTCTTC. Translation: CASSPDPNSYEQFF.

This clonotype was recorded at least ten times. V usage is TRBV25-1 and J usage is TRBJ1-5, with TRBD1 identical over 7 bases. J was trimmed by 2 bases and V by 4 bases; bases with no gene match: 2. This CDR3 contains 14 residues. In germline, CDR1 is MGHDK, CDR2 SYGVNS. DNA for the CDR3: TGTGCCAGCAGTGTCACAGGGGGCAATCAGCCCCAGCATTTT. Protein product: CASSVTGGNQPQHF.

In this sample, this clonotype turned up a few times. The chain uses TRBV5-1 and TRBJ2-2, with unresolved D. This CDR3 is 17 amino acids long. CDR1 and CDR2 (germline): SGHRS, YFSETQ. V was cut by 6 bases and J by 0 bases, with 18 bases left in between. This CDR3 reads CASTPGVGKPNTGELFF. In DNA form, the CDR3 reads TGCGCCAGCACCCCTGGCGTGGGGAAGCCGAACACCGGGGAGCTGTTTTTT.